This note documents a single T cell receptor beta chain sequence. Its specific antigen is unknown. No qualities accompany the bases; no much larger clone lies one base away. TCRbeta CDR3 regions were amplified from genomic DNA using the immunoSEQ Assay, a bias-controlled multiplex PCR. For the original study's pipeline: The number of nucleated cells in each sample was estimated from the amplification of reference gene primers within the assay. Sequence reads were collapsed and filtered to measure the absolute abundance of every unique TCRbeta CDR3 rearrangement. For each sample, productive Simpson clonality was calculated as the square root of Simpson's diversity index over productive rearrangements. In TCRdb, the immuneACCESS table is reduced to in-frame sequences with V and J assigned. These tables do not hold every clone; where another copy was compared, an unresolved V gene accounts for under half, and the others remain unexplained. That table supplies the V and J calls and clone size; D and trimming were determined from the DNA. This sample gives 300,000 to 400,000 clones in total; roughly nine tenths of them show up just once. The leading ten clones occupy about 4% of the sample.

This sample is part of a study of blood T cell repertoires in COVID-19 (dated by TCRdb to the early 2020s). Turning to the overall study: The collaborator samples originated in the United States, Italy and Spain and spanned the acute and convalescent phases of COVID-19. The repertoires were released in a freely available public database meant as a resource for research on the immune response to SARS-CoV-2. Deeply sampled blood TCRbeta repertoires from subjects exposed to, actively infected with, or recovered from COVID-19 were included in the dataset. The samples were drawn from two sources: the first 160 participants of the ongoing ImmuneRACE study, and fewer than 1,500 subjects contributed by 6 global collaborators. Where available, HLA class I and class II types were taken from metadata supplied by the sample provider and were not determined by assay-based typing. The material from the prospective study consisted of cDNA or gDNA derived from T cells, B-cell-depleted T cells, or PBMCs. Sample metadata almost always included a de-identified subject ID, COVID-19 status, age in years and sex.

Study-level results and caveats: The amount of clinical and demographic metadata varied by source and participant and was provided uncurated.

Participants in the prospective study were enrolled through a virtual design, were aged 18 to 89 years, and lived in approximately 25 United States geographic areas. In the prospective study, cohorts were assigned on the basis of participant-reported clinical history obtained from a screening survey and a study questionnaire. A participant counted as exposed if, within 2 weeks of entering the study, that participant had been in contact with someone who had a PCR-confirmed or clinician-diagnosed COVID-19 case. Mobile phlebotomists in the prospective study collected whole blood, serum and a nasopharyngeal or oropharyngeal swab from every participant. Over a roughly 2-month period, participants in the prospective study had the option of providing additional blood draws and questionnaires. Prospective study blood samples were shipped either frozen or at room temperature before DNA extraction. From the cysteine through the phenylalanine, the CDR3 covers 15 amino acids. Only CDR3 DNA is held: 45 bases, read in frame from base 1. The CDR1 and CDR2 encoded by the germline V gene (reference sequence) are LGHDT and YNNKEL. Between the V and J ends, shortened by 0 bases and 6 bases respectively, the junction contains 12 bases.

Sequencing used PBMCs or T cells enriched from blood (not recorded which). This receptor chain uses TRBV3-1 (or the pseudogene TRBV3-2) and TRBJ2-1, with an unclear D gene assignment. The sequence was obtained from a woman aged 25 to 39 who had been exposed to COVID-19. The CDR3: CASSQEGGRFNEQFF. The DNA reads as follows: TGTGCCAGCAGCCAAGAGGGTGGGCGTTTCAATGAGCAGTTCTTC.